Below, 31 T cell receptor beta chains from the same sample are listed, as sequenced in a study of technical replicates of blood from a few donors (dated by TCRdb to the late 2010s). To prepare the library, the immunoSEQ multiplex PCR assay was applied. TCRdb holds this immuneACCESS table with in-frame rearrangements only. Some clones are missing; in checked studies, unresolved V genes explain under half, and the rest has no known cause. The sample includes about 59,000 clones, with 80% to 95% observed a single time. The biggest ten clones account for approximately 3.9% of the sample. The sample consisted of PBMCs. The source of these receptors is a human donor in good health. Some clones in this sample may be carry-over from other donors' samples.

The chain combines TRBV9 with TRBJ1-3; D is possibly TRBD1 (5 bases). Germline CDR1 is SGDLS and CDR2 is YYNGEE. Between the trimmed V and J ends, which lost 2 bases and 3 bases, there was a span of 15 bases. The CDR3 is 16 amino acids. CDR3 protein: CASSVSGGKVGNTIYF. The CDR3, as DNA: TGTGCCAGCAGCGTTTCTGGGGGGAAGGTTGGAAACACCATATATTTT. The complete variable domain, with remaining parts taken from reference TRBV9 and TRBJ1-3, reads DSGVTQTPKHLITATGQRVTLRCSPRSGDLSVYWYQQSLDQGLQFLIQYYNGEERAKGNILERFSAQQFPDLHSELNLSSLELGDSALYFCASSVSGGKVGNTIYFGEGSWLTVV.

This clone is a singleton in its sample. V usage is TRBV5-6 and J usage is TRBJ2-3; 11 nucleotides match TRBD2. This CDR3 has 17 residues. Per the germline V gene, CDR1 is SGHDT and CDR2 is YYEEEE. After removal of 4 bases from V and 2 bases from J, the junction contained 9 bases not matched to a gene. CDR3 protein: CASSPLASGGFTDTQYF. DNA of the CDR3: TGTGCCAGCAGCCCGCTGGCTAGCGGGGGGTTCACAGATACGCAGTATTTT.

V and J are TRBV5-1 and TRBJ1-2, with 9 bases fitting TRBD1. Germline values: CDR1 SGHRS, CDR2 YFSETQ. The V and J ends lost 4 bases and 8 bases, in that order; junction bases with no gene match: 9. There are 14 residues in the CDR3. This CDR3 reads CASSPTGTGRGYTF. Written as DNA, the CDR3 is TGCGCCAGCAGCCCGACCGGGACAGGGCGGGGCTACACCTTC.

The chain uses TRBV11-2 and TRBJ1-1; D possibly corresponds to TRBD1 (6 bases). This CDR3 spans 14 amino acids. The V end lost 8 bases, the J end lost 6 bases, and 19 bases lay between the germline ends. Germline CDR1 is SGHAT and CDR2 is FQNNGV. Here the CDR3 reads CASSTLQGTPEAFF. The CDR3 nucleotides are TGTGCCAGCTCCACTCTCCAGGGGACCCCTGAAGCTTTCTTT. Together with reference TRBV11-2 and TRBJ1-1, the CDR3 gives the full variable domain: EAGVAQSPRYKIIEKRQSVAFWCNPISGHATLYWYQQILGQGPKLLIQFQNNGVVDDSQLPKDRFSAERLKGVDSTLKIQPAKLEDSAVYLCASSTLQGTPEAFFGQGTRLTVV.

The CDR3 nucleotides are TGTGCCAGCAGCTTGGGGTCTGGGGGACAGGCTTTAGGCGGACCCCTCCACTTT. It is translated as CASSLGSGGQALGGPLHF. V and J are TRBV5-4 and TRBJ1-6, with TRBD1 matching over 8 bases. V shed 0 bases, J shed 12 bases, and the junction held 17 bases outside the gene matches. CDR1 is SGHNT and CDR2 is YYREEE in the germline V gene (reference sequence). CDR3 size: 18 residues.

The genes are TRBV29-1 and TRBJ1-1, with TRBD1 as a possible D gene (6 bases). Deletions cut 2 bases from V and 5 bases from J, with 15 bases between. CDR1 is SQVTM and CDR2 is ANQGSEA in the germline V gene. There are 14 residues in the CDR3. The CDR3: CSVESWGRGTEAFF. In DNA, the CDR3 is TGCAGCGTTGAATCATGGGGGCGGGGGACTGAAGCTTTCTTT.

CDR3 in DNA: TGTGCCTGGAGTCTTTCGGGGTATGGCTACACCTTC. Encoded protein: CAWSLSGYGYTF. The V gene is TRBV30, the J gene TRBJ1-2; D not certain. The V end lost 2 bases, the J end lost 5 bases, and 9 bases lay between the germline ends. Germline V gives CDR1 GTSNPN, CDR2 SVGIG (reference sequence). The CDR3 loop spans 12 amino acids.

This chain connects TRBV6-5 to TRBJ2-7; possibly TRBD1 for D (6 bases). Germline V gives CDR1 MNHEY, CDR2 SVGAGI. The CDR3 is made up of 13 amino acids. V was clipped by 6 bases and J by 10 bases, with 19 bases between them. In nucleotides, the CDR3 is TGTGCCAGCAGCCCCCGTCGGCAGGGGCCCCAGTACTTC. It encodes CASSPRRQGPQYF.

The chain uses TRBV4-1 and TRBJ1-6; weak D call: TRBD1 (5 bases). Germline values: CDR1 MGHRA, CDR2 YSYEKL. Trimming took off 4 bases at V and 17 bases at J, with 18 bases between the two ends. The CDR3 sequence is 13 residues long. CDR3 region: CASSPGGREAVHF. The CDR3 coding sequence is TGCGCCAGCAGCCCGGGTGGCAGGGAGGCCGTCCACTTT.

This clone was recorded only once. The chain links TRBV11-2 to TRBJ1-1; 7 positions agree with TRBD1. Looked up from germline, CDR1 is SGHAT and CDR2 is FQNNGV. Trimming took 3 bases from V and 4 from J; bases not matched to a gene: 5. CDR3 size: 14 residues. Here the CDR3 DNA reads TGTGCCAGCAGCTTCCCCGGGACAGCCACTGAAGCTTTCTTT. Translated, it gives CASSFPGTATEAFF.

The J gene is TRBJ2-7, the V gene TRBV19; 9 bases are shared with TRBD1. Germline V lookup: CDR1 LNHDA, CDR2 SQIVND (reference sequence). This CDR3 is built from 14 residues. J gave up 5 bases and V 4 bases, and 6 bases lay outside the gene matches. This CDR3 reads CASSTAWDRDEQYF. DNA for the CDR3: TGTGCCAGTAGTACCGCTTGGGACAGGGACGAGCAGTACTTC.

The chain combines TRBV27 with TRBJ1-2; 8 bases line up with TRBD1. V was clipped by 0 bases and J by 3 bases; unmatched bases: 6. CDR1 is MNHEY and CDR2 is SMNVEV in the germline V gene (reference sequence). The CDR3 loop spans 16 amino acids. Written as DNA, the CDR3 is TGTGCCAGCAGTTTATCGTCAGGGGGCTTATACTATGGCTACACCTTC. Its protein is CASSLSSGGLYYGYTF.

The V gene is TRBV7-3, the J gene TRBJ2-5; 10 nucleotides align to TRBD2. Unmatched junction bases numbered 11, after V lost 5 bases and J lost 5 bases. Per germline, CDR1 SGHTA and CDR2 FQGTGA. The CDR3 spans 16 residues. DNA of the CDR3: TGTGCCAGCAGCCCAAAGCGGGGGGGAGTGATGGAGACCCAGTACTTC. As protein: CASSPKRGGVMETQYF.

The chain is built from TRBV6-5 and TRBJ2-7, with 8 bases aligning to TRBD1. CDR3 length: 14 residues. Germline values: CDR1 MNHEY, CDR2 SVGAGI. After removal of 5 bases from V and 3 bases from J, the junction contained 6 bases not matched to a gene. The CDR3: CASSLTTGDYEQYF. DNA of the CDR3: TGTGCCAGCAGTCTAACGACAGGGGACTACGAGCAGTACTTC.

The rearrangement uses TRBV19 and TRBJ2-7; TRBD2 aligns across 14 bases. After removal of 3 bases from V and 3 bases from J, the junction contained 13 bases not matched to a gene. CDR3 length: 19 residues. CDR1 LNHDA and CDR2 SQIVND come from the germline V gene (reference sequence). The CDR3 DNA reads as TGTGCCAGTAGTATCCTTCTACCGGGACTAGCGGGAGTGGGCTACGAGCAGTACTTC. Its protein product is CASSILLPGLAGVGYEQYF.

V gene TRBV29-1 combines with J gene TRBJ2-7, with D possibly TRBD2 on 6 matching bases. The V and J ends lost 7 bases and 4 bases respectively, with 23 bases between them. Germline CDR1 and CDR2: SQVTM and ANQGSEA. The CDR3 covers 15 residues. In DNA form, the CDR3 reads TGCAGCGCAGGCGCGGAAGCGGGCCCGGGGTACGAGCAGTACTTC. It translates to CSAGAEAGPGYEQYF.

This clone appeared once. The chain uses TRBV6-5 and TRBJ2-5; 7 nucleotides match TRBD1. CDR3 length: 13 residues. Germline CDR1 reads MNHEY; CDR2 reads SVGAGI. V gave up 5 bases and J gave up 2 bases; unmatched junction bases: 2. CDR3 nucleotide sequence: TGTGCCAGCAGTCGGACAGGTCAAGAGACCCAGTACTTC. This translates into CASSRTGQETQYF.

A remark on this clone: Within the sample, other DNA sequences also encode this same CDR3. This rearrangement joins TRBV30 to TRBJ2-7, with unresolved D. Per the germline V gene, CDR1 is GTSNPN and CDR2 is SVGIG (reference sequence). The CDR3 is 11 residues long. V dropped 0 bases and J dropped 4 bases, with 4 bases sitting between them. CDR3 protein: CAWSVQYEQYF. DNA of the CDR3: TGTGCCTGGAGTGTACAGTACGAGCAGTACTTC.

The rearrangement uses TRBV7-2 and TRBJ2-7; perhaps TRBD2 as D (5 bases). This CDR3 contains 14 residues. V lost 1 base and J lost 4, with 11 bases in between. Germline loops: CDR1 SGHTA, CDR2 FQGNSA. The CDR3 sequence: CASSLVADLYEQYF. CDR3 DNA sequence: TGTGCCAGCAGCTTAGTCGCGGACTTATACGAGCAGTACTTC.

The rearrangement joins TRBV30 to TRBJ1-1, with a weak D call TRBD1 (5 bases). This CDR3 is 13 amino acids long. CDR1 GTSNPN and CDR2 SVGIG come from the germline V gene (reference sequence). Trimming removed 3 bases from V and 4 bases from J, with 12 bases in between. The CDR3 coding sequence is TGTGCCTGGAGCGATGTCGGGGGCACTGAAGCTTTCTTT. Protein: CAWSDVGGTEAFF.

This clone was picked up one time. The chain employs TRBV19 and TRBJ2-3; D is ambiguous. Trimming took 3 bases from V and 3 from J, leaving 4 bases between them. The CDR3 runs to 12 residues. CDR1 and CDR2 (germline): LNHDA, SQIVND (reference sequence). In nucleotides, the CDR3 is TGTGCCAGTAGTATGAGTACAGATACGCAGTATTTT. It translates to CASSMSTDTQYF.

CDR3 nucleotides: TGTGCCAGCTCCTACGAGGGGGATAGACAGCCCCAGCATTTT. Protein product: CASSYEGDRQPQHF. This rearrangement joins TRBV18 to TRBJ1-5, with D maybe TRBD1 (6 bases). This CDR3 has 14 residues. V was pared by 6 bases and J by 7 bases, with 16 bases between. CDR1 and CDR2 (germline): KGHSH, LQKENI.

J is TRBJ1-1 and V is TRBV4-2; D remains ambiguous. CDR3 length: 15 amino acids. Germline V CDR1 and CDR2: LGHNA, YNFKEQ. V was trimmed by 7 bases and J by 5 bases, leaving 20 bases between them. The CDR3 sequence: CASTRDYQRRTEAFF. In DNA form, the CDR3 reads TGTGCCAGCACTCGCGATTACCAACGGAGAACTGAAGCTTTCTTT.

The chain uses TRBV4-3 and TRBJ2-7; 7 nucleotides align to TRBD1. Germline CDR1 LGHNA, CDR2 YSLEER. The trim removed 3 bases at V and 4 bases at J, leaving 9 bases unmatched. This CDR3 region has 15 residues. CDR3 DNA: TGCGCCAGCAGCCAGGACCGGGACAGATCTTACGAGCAGTACTTC. Its protein is CASSQDRDRSYEQYF.

The CDR3 region has the DNA TGTGCCAGCAGCTTGGCCCGGGGGGCCGGGACAGAGACCCAGTACTTC. Translated: CASSLARGAGTETQYF. The rearrangement joins TRBV5-4 to TRBJ2-5, with a possible D match to TRBD2 (7 bases). The CDR3 spans 16 residues. Trimming left V 0 bases short and J 4 bases short, with 16 bases between. Germline lookup yields CDR1 SGHNT and CDR2 YYREEE (reference sequence).

The chain recombines TRBV5-1 with TRBJ2-5; a possible D gene is TRBD1 (5 bases). The CDR3 is 15 amino acids. The V gene's germline CDR1 is SGHRS and CDR2 YFSETQ. V was cut by 1 base and J by 2 bases, with 12 bases left in between. Here the CDR3 reads CASSLSRALQETQYF. Written as DNA, the CDR3 is TGCGCCAGCAGCTTGAGCAGGGCCCTTCAAGAGACCCAGTACTTC. Combining the CDR3 with reference TRBV5-1 and TRBJ2-5 gives the whole variable domain KAGVTQTPRYLIKTRGQQVTLSCSPISGHRSVSWYQQTPGQGLQFLFEYFSETQRNKGNFPGRFSGRQFSNSRSEMNVSTLELGDSALYLCASSLSRALQETQYFGPGTRLLVL.

This sequence joins TRBV11-2 and TRBJ2-5; D perhaps matches TRBD1 (5 bases). V lost 3 bases to trimming and J lost 1 base, with 12 bases between them. From germline, CDR1 is SGHAT and CDR2 FQNNGV. There are 15 residues in the CDR3. CDR3 loop: CASSFETGLQETQYF. CDR3 coding DNA: TGTGCCAGCAGCTTTGAAACAGGCCTCCAAGAGACCCAGTACTTC.

The V call is TRBV5-6, the J call TRBJ2-7, with D possibly being TRBD2 (6 bases). The germline V gene encodes CDR1 SGHDT and CDR2 YYEEEE. Trimming shortened V by 1 base and J by 3 bases, and 11 bases separated the two germline ends. The CDR3 sequence is 14 residues long. CDR3 residues: CASSLWGVGYEQYF. The CDR3 nucleotides read TGTGCCAGCAGCTTGTGGGGGGTCGGCTACGAGCAGTACTTC.

The chain links TRBV10-3 to TRBJ2-3, with D possibly TRBD2 on 5 matching bases. V was pared by 4 bases and J by 1 base, with 6 bases between. Germline V gene data show CDR1 as ENHRY and CDR2 as SYGVKD. The CDR3 loop spans 13 amino acids. The CDR3 is CAISGSGTDTQYF. The CDR3, as DNA: TGTGCCATCAGTGGTAGCGGCACAGATACGCAGTATTTT.

This chain connects TRBV29-1 to TRBJ2-2; possible D gene TRBD2, 5 bases. From germline, CDR1 is SQVTM and CDR2 ANQGSEA. With 7 bases removed from V and 7 bases from J, the gap between germline ends came to 22 bases. This CDR3 has 15 residues. The CDR3 sequence is CSASTAVGVGGELFF. The CDR3 nucleotides read TGCAGCGCATCCACGGCGGTCGGGGTGGGCGGGGAGCTGTTTTTT.

This chain links TRBV6-1 with TRBJ1-2; 8 nucleotides agree with TRBD1. V lost 3 bases, J lost 3 bases, and 9 bases stayed unmatched. This CDR3 spans 16 amino acids. Per germline, CDR1 MNHNS and CDR2 SASEGT. In DNA form, the CDR3 reads TGTGCCAGCAGTGACGGCCCGGGACAGGAGTACTATGGCTACACCTTC. Translation gives CASSDGPGQEYYGYTF.